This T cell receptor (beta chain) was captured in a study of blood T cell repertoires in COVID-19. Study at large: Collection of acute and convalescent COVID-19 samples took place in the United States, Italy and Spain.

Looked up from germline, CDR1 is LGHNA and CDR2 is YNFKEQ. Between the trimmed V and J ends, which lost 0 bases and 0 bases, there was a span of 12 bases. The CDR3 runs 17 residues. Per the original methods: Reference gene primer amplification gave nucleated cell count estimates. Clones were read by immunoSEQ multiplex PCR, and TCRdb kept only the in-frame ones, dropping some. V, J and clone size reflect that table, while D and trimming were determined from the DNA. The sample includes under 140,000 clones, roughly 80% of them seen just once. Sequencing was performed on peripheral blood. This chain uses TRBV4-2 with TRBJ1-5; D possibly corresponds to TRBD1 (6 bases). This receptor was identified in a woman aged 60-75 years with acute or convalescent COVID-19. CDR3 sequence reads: CASSQEGGANSNQPQHF. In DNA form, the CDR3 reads TGTGCCAGCAGCCAAGAAGGGGGGGCTAATAGCAATCAGCCCCAGCATTTT.